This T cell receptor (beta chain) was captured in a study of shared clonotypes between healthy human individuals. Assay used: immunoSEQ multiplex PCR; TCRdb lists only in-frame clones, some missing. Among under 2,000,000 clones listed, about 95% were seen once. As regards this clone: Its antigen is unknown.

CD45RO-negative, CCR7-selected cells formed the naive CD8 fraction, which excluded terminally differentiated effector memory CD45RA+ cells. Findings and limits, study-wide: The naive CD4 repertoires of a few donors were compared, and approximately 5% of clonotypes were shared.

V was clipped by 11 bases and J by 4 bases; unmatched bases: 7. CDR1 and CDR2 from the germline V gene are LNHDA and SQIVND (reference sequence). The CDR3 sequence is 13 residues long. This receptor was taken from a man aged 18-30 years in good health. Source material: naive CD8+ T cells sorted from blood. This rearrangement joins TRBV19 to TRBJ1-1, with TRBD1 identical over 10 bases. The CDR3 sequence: CASRTGGVTEAFF. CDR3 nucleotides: TGTGCCTCAAGGACAGGGGGGGTCACTGAAGCTTTCTTT.